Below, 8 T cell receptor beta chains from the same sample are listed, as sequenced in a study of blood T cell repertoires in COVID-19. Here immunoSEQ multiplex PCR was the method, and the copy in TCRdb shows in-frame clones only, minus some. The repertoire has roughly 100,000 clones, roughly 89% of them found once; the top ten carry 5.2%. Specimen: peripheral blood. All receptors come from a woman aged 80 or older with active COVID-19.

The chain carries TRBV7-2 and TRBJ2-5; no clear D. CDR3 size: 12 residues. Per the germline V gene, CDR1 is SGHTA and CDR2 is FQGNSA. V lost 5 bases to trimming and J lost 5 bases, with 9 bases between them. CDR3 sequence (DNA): TGTGCCAGCAGCACCCAGGCGGAGACCCAGTACTTC. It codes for CASSTQAETQYF.

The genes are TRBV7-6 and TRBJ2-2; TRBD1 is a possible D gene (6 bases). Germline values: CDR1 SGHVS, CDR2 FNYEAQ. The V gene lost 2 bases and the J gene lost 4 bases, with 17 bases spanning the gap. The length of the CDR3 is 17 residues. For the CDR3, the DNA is TGTGCCAGCAGCTTATTCGGGCAGGGGCTGGGCACCGGGGAGCTGTTTTTT. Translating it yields CASSLFGQGLGTGELFF.

CDR3 region: CASSFGTSAYEQYF. The CDR3 DNA follows: TGTGCCAGCAGCTTCGGGACTAGCGCGTACGAGCAGTACTTC. J is TRBJ2-7 and V is TRBV11-2; 10 bases are shared with TRBD2. Germline CDR1 reads SGHAT; CDR2 reads FQNNGV. This CDR3 is 14 amino acids long. V trimming: 3 bases; J trimming: 4 bases; junction bases outside the gene matches: 3.

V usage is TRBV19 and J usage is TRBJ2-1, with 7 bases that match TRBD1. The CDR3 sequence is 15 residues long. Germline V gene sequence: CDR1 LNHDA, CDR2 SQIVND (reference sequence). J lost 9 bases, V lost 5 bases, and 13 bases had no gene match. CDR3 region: CASSWAGGLSGEQFF. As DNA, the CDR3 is TGTGCCAGTAGTTGGGCAGGGGGTCTTAGTGGTGAGCAGTTCTTC. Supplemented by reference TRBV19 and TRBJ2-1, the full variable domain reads DGGITQSPKYLFRKEGQNVTLSCEQNLNHDAMYWYRQDPGQGLRLIYYSQIVNDFQKGDIAEGYSVSREKKESFPLTVTSAQKNPTAFYLCASSWAGGLSGEQFFGPGTRLTVL.

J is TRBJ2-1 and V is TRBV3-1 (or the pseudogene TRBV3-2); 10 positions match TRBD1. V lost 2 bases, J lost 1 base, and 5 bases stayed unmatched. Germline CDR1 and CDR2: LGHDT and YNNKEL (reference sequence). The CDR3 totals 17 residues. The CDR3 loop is CASSQPWDRGSYNEQFF. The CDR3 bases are TGTGCCAGCAGCCAACCGTGGGACAGGGGTTCCTACAATGAGCAGTTCTTC.

The CDR3 DNA follows: TGTGCCAGCAGCCGGGACAGGGAATTACGTGTGCAGTACTTC. Translation gives CASSRDRELRVQYF. This chain links TRBV7-2 with TRBJ2-7, with 9 bases identical to TRBD1. This CDR3 has 14 amino acids. Germline V gene data show CDR1 as SGHTA and CDR2 as FQGNSA. V gave up 5 bases and J gave up 9 bases; unmatched junction bases: 11. Full variable domain (rest looked up from reference TRBV7-2 and TRBJ2-7): GAGVSQSPSNKVTEKGKDVELRCDPISGHTALYWYRQSLGQGLEFLIYFQGNSAPDKSGLPSDRFSAERTGGSVSTLTIQRTQQEDSAVYLCASSRDRELRVQYFGPGTRLTVT.

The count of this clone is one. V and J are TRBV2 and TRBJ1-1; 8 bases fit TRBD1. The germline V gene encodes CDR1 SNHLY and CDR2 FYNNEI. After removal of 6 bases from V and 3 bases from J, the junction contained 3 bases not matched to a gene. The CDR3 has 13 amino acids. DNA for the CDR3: TGTGCCAGCAGAGGACAGGGCTACACTGAAGCTTTCTTT. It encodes CASRGQGYTEAFF.

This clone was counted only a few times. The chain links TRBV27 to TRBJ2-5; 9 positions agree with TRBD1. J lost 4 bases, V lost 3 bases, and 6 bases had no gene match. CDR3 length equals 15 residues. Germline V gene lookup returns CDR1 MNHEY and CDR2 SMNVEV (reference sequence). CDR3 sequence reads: CASSLGGQGGETQYF. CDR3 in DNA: TGTGCCAGCAGTTTGGGGGGACAGGGAGGAGAGACCCAGTACTTC.